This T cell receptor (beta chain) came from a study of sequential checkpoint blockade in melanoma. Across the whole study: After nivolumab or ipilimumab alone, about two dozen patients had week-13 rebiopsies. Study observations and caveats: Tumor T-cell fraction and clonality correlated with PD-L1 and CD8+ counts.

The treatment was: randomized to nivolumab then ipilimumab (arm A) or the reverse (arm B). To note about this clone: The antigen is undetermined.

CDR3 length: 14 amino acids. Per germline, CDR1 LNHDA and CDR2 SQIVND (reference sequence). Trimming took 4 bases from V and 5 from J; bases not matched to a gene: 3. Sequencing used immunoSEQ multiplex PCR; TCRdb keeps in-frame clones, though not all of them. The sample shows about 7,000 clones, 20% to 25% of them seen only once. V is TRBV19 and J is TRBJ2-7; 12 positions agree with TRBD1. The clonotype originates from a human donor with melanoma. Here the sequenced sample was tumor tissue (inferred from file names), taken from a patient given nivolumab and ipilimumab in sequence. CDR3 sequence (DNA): TGTGCCAGTAGTACCGGGACAGGGGGCCACGAGCAGTACTTC. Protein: CASSTGTGGHEQYF.